Below, 27 T cell receptor beta chains from the same sample are listed, as sequenced in a study of blood T cell repertoires in COVID-19. Sequencing used immunoSEQ multiplex PCR; TCRdb keeps in-frame clones, though not all of them. The sample yields around 380,000 clones, about 90% seen once. The specimen sequenced was PBMCs or T cells enriched from blood (not recorded which). The receptors originated from a man aged 25 to 40 who had recovered from COVID-19.

The chain links TRBV5-1 to TRBJ2-5; 13 bases are shared with TRBD2. Per germline, CDR1 SGHRS and CDR2 YFSETQ. This CDR3 spans 15 amino acids. V dropped 4 bases and J dropped 5; count of bases not matched to a gene: 5. The DNA for the CDR3 is TGCGCCAGCAGCGGCGGACTAGCGGGGGTGGAGACCCAGTACTTC. Residues: CASSGGLAGVETQYF.

The chain is built from TRBV27 and TRBJ1-2, with a possible D match to TRBD1 (5 bases). Trimming shortened V by 4 bases and J by 6 bases, and 9 bases separated the two germline ends. CDR1 is MNHEY, CDR2 SMNVEV, per germline (reference sequence). The CDR3 loop spans 12 amino acids. CDR3 DNA: TGTGCCAGCAGTTCAGGGTTCGATGGCTACACCTTC. It yields the protein CASSSGFDGYTF.

The J gene is TRBJ1-2, the V gene TRBV30; tentatively, D is TRBD1 (5 bases). Trimming removed 2 bases at V and 3 bases at J, with 10 bases between. Germline loops: CDR1 GTSNPN, CDR2 SVGIG (reference sequence). The CDR3 sequence is 13 residues long. The CDR3 is CAWSKGSHYGYTF. The CDR3 bases are TGTGCCTGGAGTAAGGGGTCGCACTATGGCTACACCTTC.

This chain connects TRBV30 to TRBJ2-6, with a possible D match to TRBD1 (5 bases). V was trimmed by 3 bases and J by 1 base, leaving 16 bases between them. The CDR3 runs to 17 residues. Germline CDR1 reads GTSNPN; CDR2 reads SVGIG (reference sequence). Written as DNA, the CDR3 is TGTGCCTGGAGGATAATTGGGGCAGGGTCTGGGGCCAACGTCCTGACTTTC. It codes for CAWRIIGAGSGANVLTF. The full variable domain, its missing parts supplied by reference TRBV30 and TRBJ2-6, is SQTIHQWPATLVQPVGSPLSLECTVEGTSNPNLYWYRQAAGRGLQLLFYSVGIGQISSEVPQNLSASRPQDRQFILSSKKLLLSDSGFYLCAWRIIGAGSGANVLTFGAGSRLTVL.

J is TRBJ1-1 and V is TRBV29-1; 8 bases line up with TRBD1. CDR3 size: 13 residues. V shed 5 bases and J 6 bases; nucleotides not matched to a gene: 8. The V gene's germline CDR1 is SQVTM and CDR2 ANQGSEA. The CDR3 region has the DNA TGCAGCGTTTTCGGACAGGGACCTGCTGAAGCTTTCTTT. Translating gives CSVFGQGPAEAFF.

J is TRBJ2-5 and V is TRBV5-1; 10 bases match TRBD1. The CDR3 contains 15 residues. The trim removed 5 bases at V and 4 bases at J, leaving 8 bases unmatched. Germline values: CDR1 SGHRS, CDR2 YFSETQ. This chain's CDR3 is CASRKGQGVRETQYF. The CDR3 DNA reads TGCGCCAGCAGGAAAGGACAGGGGGTGCGAGAGACCCAGTACTTC.

The rearrangement uses TRBV6-2 or TRBV6-3 and TRBJ1-2; 7 bases map to TRBD1. J gave up 5 bases and V 2 bases, and 5 bases lay outside the gene matches. The CDR3 is made up of 14 amino acids. Per the germline V gene, CDR1 is MNHEY and CDR2 is SVGEGT. The CDR3 DNA reads as TGTGCCAGCAGTTACAGAGGGGGCGGATATGGCTACACCTTC. It yields the protein CASSYRGGGYGYTF.

The chain combines TRBV10-1 with TRBJ2-7; TRBD2 matches 9 bases. Germline V lookup: CDR1 WNHNN, CDR2 SYGVQD (reference sequence). The CDR3 has 14 amino acids. V was clipped by 11 bases and J by 7 bases; unmatched bases: 15. In DNA, the CDR3 is TGCGCCCACCAACAGCGGGGGGACCTCGGGGAGCAGTACTTC. Its protein product is CAHQQRGDLGEQYF.

V usage is TRBV5-1 and J usage is TRBJ2-6; D is undetermined. Between the trimmed V and J ends, which lost 8 bases and 0 bases, there was a span of 9 bases. Germline V lookup: CDR1 SGHRS, CDR2 YFSETQ. The CDR3 totals 14 residues. The CDR3 is CASSDASGANVLTF. The CDR3 DNA follows: TGCGCCAGTTCAGATGCCTCTGGGGCCAACGTCCTGACTTTC.

With regard to this clone: Here the CDR3 omits its conserved ending phenylalanine or tryptophan, so a read error is the likely source. The limits of the CDR3 on the DNA are not certain, so only TCRdb's listed CDR3 is given. The chain combines TRBV20-1 with TRBJ1-1; the table's D call, TRBD1, has no DNA check behind it. The CDR3 contains 11 residues when both ends are counted. Per the germline V gene, CDR1 is DFQATT and CDR2 is SNEGSKA (reference sequence). The CDR3: CSASSPTTGVL.

CDR3 amino acids: CASSLLGQGTEAFF. In DNA, the CDR3 is TGTGCCAGCAGCCTGTTGGGACAGGGCACTGAAGCTTTCTTT. The chain is built from TRBV14 and TRBJ1-1; 9 bases align to TRBD1. The germline gives CDR1 SGHDN, CDR2 FVKESK. V was pared by 4 bases and J by 4 bases, with 4 bases of the junction left unmatched. The CDR3 has 14 residues.

This chain joins TRBV3-1 (or the pseudogene TRBV3-2) and TRBJ2-7; 7 bases are shared with TRBD1. The CDR3 is made up of 13 amino acids. Germline V gives CDR1 LGHDT, CDR2 YNNKEL (reference sequence). V dropped 4 bases and J dropped 2; count of bases not matched to a gene: 2. The CDR3 here is CASSPGTAYEQYF. The CDR3 region has the DNA TGTGCCAGCAGCCCCGGGACAGCCTACGAGCAGTACTTC.

The rearrangement uses TRBV30 and TRBJ1-1, with a weak D call TRBD1 (6 bases). Deletions cut 1 base from V and 3 bases from J, with 15 bases between. Germline CDR1 GTSNPN, CDR2 SVGIG (reference sequence). This CDR3 has 15 residues. The CDR3 region has the DNA TGTGCCTGGAGTGACCCCAGGGGTGGGCACACTGAAGCTTTCTTT. Protein product: CAWSDPRGGHTEAFF.

The chain is built from TRBV18 and TRBJ1-4, with no clear D. This CDR3 comprises 16 residues. V lost 3 bases to trimming and J lost 8 bases, with 19 bases between them. Germline V gene lookup returns CDR1 KGHSH and CDR2 LQKENI. DNA of the CDR3: TGTGCCAGCTCACCTAAGGCGGAGGTCCCTGGAGAAAAACTGTTTTTT. This gives the protein CASSPKAEVPGEKLFF.

The chain couples TRBV19 to TRBJ1-3, with D hard to call. CDR1 and CDR2 (germline): LNHDA, SQIVND (reference sequence). The V and J ends lost 3 bases and 0 bases respectively, with 12 bases between them. This CDR3 comprises 16 residues. CDR3 protein: CASSIQATTSGNTIYF. The CDR3 bases are TGTGCCAGTAGTATCCAGGCTACAACCTCTGGAAACACCATATATTTT.

The CDR3 DNA reads as TGTGCCAGCAGCCACCTCATTTTAGCGGGGACCCCTCAACGCACAGATACGCAGTATTTT. Translation gives CASSHLILAGTPQRTDTQYF. The V call is TRBV3-1 (or the pseudogene TRBV3-2), the J call TRBJ2-3; TRBD2 matches at 8 bases. The CDR3 sequence is 20 residues long. With V trimmed by 3 bases and J by 1 base, 18 bases remained unmatched. From germline, CDR1 is LGHDT and CDR2 YNNKEL (reference sequence).

The J gene is TRBJ1-4, the V gene TRBV11-2; D gene unclear. Between the trimmed V and J ends, which lost 3 bases and 5 bases, there was a span of 7 bases. CDR3 size: 13 residues. CDR1 is SGHAT and CDR2 is FQNNGV in the germline V gene. CDR3: CASSFVQNEKLFF. CDR3 coding DNA: TGTGCCAGCAGCTTTGTACAGAATGAAAAACTGTTTTTT.

This clone has a handful of counts. The V call is TRBV14, the J call TRBJ1-3, with 9 bases lining up with TRBD1. Trimming took 1 base from V and 2 from J; bases not matched to a gene: 12. The CDR3 consists of 19 residues. Germline V gene lookup returns CDR1 SGHDN and CDR2 FVKESK. The CDR3 loop reads CASSQVVDRGNYPGNTIYF. Here the CDR3 DNA reads TGTGCCAGCAGCCAAGTAGTGGACAGGGGAAATTATCCTGGAAACACCATATATTTT.

This CDR3 is CASSVEAGASDTQYF. For the CDR3, the DNA is TGTGCCAGCAGTGTTGAAGCGGGGGCTTCAGATACGCAGTATTTT. The chain carries TRBV2 and TRBJ2-3; 8 bases are shared with TRBD2. This CDR3 region has 15 residues. The J segment lost 4 bases and the V segment lost 4 bases, leaving 7 bases of the junction unmatched. CDR1 is SNHLY and CDR2 is FYNNEI in the germline V gene.

The chain uses TRBV7-2 and TRBJ2-3; maybe TRBD1 (6 bases). Germline V gene lookup returns CDR1 SGHTA and CDR2 FQGNSA. V was clipped by 6 bases and J by 9 bases, with 16 bases between them. CDR3 size: 13 residues. CDR3 protein: CASSYSGTLTQYF. The CDR3 DNA reads as TGTGCCAGCAGTTACTCCGGGACACTGACGCAGTATTTT.

The rearrangement joins TRBV10-2 to TRBJ2-5, with TRBD2 as a possible D gene (7 bases). From germline, CDR1 is WSHSY and CDR2 SAAADI. The CDR3 consists of 14 residues. The germline V and J ends were trimmed by 8 bases and 10 bases, with 23 bases remaining between them. The CDR3 is CASGLGGPSTDQYF. In nucleotides, the CDR3 is TGCGCCAGCGGTCTGGGGGGGCCGTCCACGGACCAGTACTTC.

The V gene is TRBV30, the J gene TRBJ2-3; no firm D call. The CDR3 totals 13 residues. The V end lost 0 bases, the J end lost 0 bases, and 4 bases lay between the germline ends. The germline gives CDR1 GTSNPN, CDR2 SVGIG (reference sequence). The CDR3 sequence: CAWSVLSTDTQYF. The CDR3 region has the DNA TGTGCCTGGAGTGTATTAAGCACAGATACGCAGTATTTT.

The V and J genes are TRBV3-1 (or the pseudogene TRBV3-2) and TRBJ1-2; a possible D gene is TRBD1 (5 bases). V dropped 1 base and J dropped 11 bases, with 14 bases sitting between them. CDR1 LGHDT and CDR2 YNNKEL come from the germline V gene (reference sequence). CDR3 size: 13 residues. CDR3 sequence (DNA): TGTGCCAGCAGCCAAGGTGGAGGGACCCCGTACACCTTC. Translated: CASSQGGGTPYTF.

The chain employs TRBV30 and TRBJ2-3; D is unclear. Deletions cut 5 bases from V and 13 bases from J, with 22 bases between. Germline CDR1 reads GTSNPN; CDR2 reads SVGIG (reference sequence). The CDR3 has 13 residues. CDR3 region: CAWSTHKLSVEYF. The DNA of the CDR3 is TGTGCCTGGTCCACCCATAAGCTCTCGGTTGAGTATTTT.

This clone was recorded only once. This chain links TRBV9 with TRBJ2-5, with D perhaps matching TRBD1 (6 bases). CDR3 length equals 13 residues. The germline V gene encodes CDR1 SGDLS and CDR2 YYNGEE. V lost 2 bases to trimming and J lost 3 bases, with 8 bases between them. The CDR3 DNA sequence: TGTGCCAGCAGCGTGACAGGAAAAGAGACCCAGTACTTC. This translates into CASSVTGKETQYF.

This clone has a handful of counts. The chain carries TRBV20-1 and TRBJ1-5; 7 bases are shared with TRBD1. The CDR3 is made up of 17 amino acids. The germline CDR1 and CDR2 sequences are DFQATT and SNEGSKA (reference sequence). Unmatched junction bases numbered 15, after V lost 3 bases and J lost 4 bases. The CDR3 is CSASSGTASGENQPQHF. The CDR3 DNA sequence: TGCAGTGCTAGTTCCGGGACAGCCTCCGGGGAAAATCAGCCCCAGCATTTT.

The rearrangement links TRBV2 to TRBJ2-7, with a weak D call TRBD1 (5 bases). Germline V CDR1 and CDR2: SNHLY, FYNNEI. The CDR3 is made up of 12 amino acids. V lost 8 bases and J lost 0, with 8 bases in between. The CDR3 DNA sequence: TGTGCCAGCCGACAGAGCTCCTACGAGCAGTACTTC. Translation: CASRQSSYEQYF.